The 27 T cell receptor beta chains below all came from one sample that was sequenced in a study of blood T cell repertoires in COVID-19. The repertoire was sequenced with immunoSEQ multiplex PCR; TCRdb's copy has only in-frame clones and lacks some. This sample has about 160,000 clones, with about 85% found just once. The sequenced material came from PBMCs or T cells enriched from blood (not recorded which). Receptors originate from a woman aged 50 to 60 who had recovered from COVID-19.

This rearrangement joins TRBV4-3 to TRBJ1-5; D not resolved. V dropped 1 base and J dropped 5 bases, with 9 bases sitting between them. Looked up from germline, CDR1 is LGHNA and CDR2 is YSLEER. The CDR3 loop spans 14 amino acids. CDR3 coding DNA: TGCGCCAGCAGCCAAGGCGGGTCTCATCAGCCCCAGCATTTT. Protein product: CASSQGGSHQPQHF.

This sequence joins TRBV18 and TRBJ2-1; 11 nucleotides align to TRBD2. Trimming cost V 8 bases and J 4 bases; bases outside gene matches: 13. The length of the CDR3 is 17 residues. The germline V gene has CDR1 KGHSH and CDR2 LQKENI. The CDR3 is CASRAHSGRALYNEQFF. The CDR3 region has the DNA TGTGCCAGCCGAGCTCATAGCGGGAGGGCCCTATACAATGAGCAGTTCTTC.

The chain joins TRBV18 to TRBJ2-7; D might be TRBD1 (6 bases). The CDR3 is 14 residues long. Germline V lookup: CDR1 KGHSH, CDR2 LQKENI. Trimming pared 0 bases from V and 3 bases from J, leaving 9 bases between. The CDR3 DNA reads as TGTGCCAGCTCACCACCGGACAGAAACTACGAGCAGTACTTC. The encoded protein is CASSPPDRNYEQYF.

This chain uses TRBV18 with TRBJ1-1; 8 bases are a match to TRBD1. This CDR3 region has 13 residues. The V gene's germline CDR1 is KGHSH and CDR2 LQKENI. The junction had 1 base not matched to a gene; V was cut back by 3 bases and J by 4 bases. The CDR3 protein is CASSPGQVTEAFF. CDR3 bases: TGTGCCAGCTCACCGGGACAGGTCACTGAAGCTTTCTTT.

CDR3 bases: TGTGCCAGCAGTTTCGGGAAGAAAGAAGAGACCCAGTACTTC. Translated: CASSFGKKEETQYF. The V call is TRBV28, the J call TRBJ2-5; possibly TRBD2 for D (5 bases). In germline, CDR1 is MDHEN, CDR2 SYDVKM. This CDR3 is built from 14 residues. V shed 3 bases and J shed 3 bases, with 11 bases lying between them.

V and J are TRBV29-1 and TRBJ2-3, with D perhaps TRBD2 (5 bases). V lost 0 bases, J lost 8 bases, and 12 bases lay in between. The CDR3 sequence is 13 residues long. Germline values: CDR1 SQVTM, CDR2 ANQGSEA. The CDR3 region is CSVEDSPGSTQYF. In nucleotides, the CDR3 is TGCAGCGTTGAAGACAGCCCGGGGAGTACGCAGTATTTT.

The J gene is TRBJ2-1, the V gene TRBV24-1, with 9 bases lining up with TRBD1. The germline gives CDR1 KGHDR, CDR2 SFDVKD. Unmatched junction bases numbered 8, after V lost 4 bases and J lost 11 bases. CDR3 length: 14 residues. The CDR3 reads CATSDLNRGLKQFF. CDR3 DNA: TGTGCCACCAGTGACTTAAACAGGGGGCTAAAGCAGTTCTTC.

This chain links TRBV29-1 with TRBJ2-1; D might be TRBD1 (6 bases). The V gene's germline CDR1 is SQVTM and CDR2 ANQGSEA. The CDR3 is made up of 12 amino acids. V was pared by 8 bases and J by 6 bases, with 14 bases between. This CDR3 is CSNRDTFNEQFF. CDR3 DNA sequence: TGCAGCAACCGGGACACCTTCAATGAGCAGTTCTTC.

CDR3 amino acids: CASSLEGWTTDTQYF. The DNA for the CDR3 is TGTGCCAGCAGCTTAGAGGGGTGGACCACAGATACGCAGTATTTT. The chain couples TRBV7-9 to TRBJ2-3, with a possible D match to TRBD1 (5 bases). Trimming shortened V by 1 base and J by 2 bases, and 10 bases separated the two germline ends. CDR1 is SEHNR and CDR2 is FQNEAQ in the germline V gene (reference sequence). CDR3 length equals 15 residues.

The chain carries TRBV27 and TRBJ2-3; TRBD2 matches at 10 bases. Germline loops: CDR1 MNHEY, CDR2 SMNVEV (reference sequence). J was trimmed by 6 bases and V by 6 bases; bases with no gene match: 6. The CDR3 is 14 residues long. CDR3 nucleotides: TGTGCCAGCAGCCTAGCGGGGGAGGGGGATACGCAGTATTTT. Protein product: CASSLAGEGDTQYF.

This chain connects TRBV5-1 to TRBJ2-2; D is undetermined. This CDR3 has 14 amino acids. V was trimmed by 4 bases and J by 5 bases, leaving 12 bases between them. The germline CDR1 and CDR2 sequences are SGHRS and YFSETQ. The CDR3 nucleotides are TGCGCCAGCAGCAGTGTATCCGGGACCGGGGAGCTGTTTTTT. Protein sequence: CASSSVSGTGELFF.

This chain joins TRBV3-1 (or the pseudogene TRBV3-2) and TRBJ1-4; 8 bases fit TRBD1. Germline loops: CDR1 LGHDT, CDR2 YNNKEL (reference sequence). This CDR3 contains 14 residues. Trimming cost V 2 bases and J 7 bases; bases outside gene matches: 3. CDR3 in amino acids: CASSQRTGTEKLFF. In nucleotides, the CDR3 is TGTGCCAGCAGCCAACGGACAGGGACTGAAAAACTGTTTTTT.

The V gene is TRBV3-1 (or the pseudogene TRBV3-2), the J gene TRBJ1-1, with D tentatively TRBD1 (6 bases). V was trimmed by 4 bases and J by 6 bases, leaving 21 bases between them. CDR3 length equals 16 residues. CDR1 and CDR2 from the germline V gene are LGHDT and YNNKEL (reference sequence). CDR3 amino acids: CASSPIRTRDTPEAFF. The CDR3 DNA follows: TGTGCCAGCAGCCCCATTCGGACAAGGGACACCCCTGAAGCTTTCTTT.

This clone was found once. This chain uses TRBV28 with TRBJ2-6; D call uncertain. The CDR3 has 14 amino acids. CDR1 is MDHEN and CDR2 is SYDVKM in the germline V gene. Trimming removed 7 bases from V and 2 bases from J, with 9 bases in between. Written as DNA, the CDR3 is TGTGCCAGCAAGAGCCCACCTGGGGCCAACGTCCTGACTTTC. Protein: CASKSPPGANVLTF.

The J gene is TRBJ1-5, the V gene TRBV19, with a weak D call TRBD1 (6 bases). Germline lookup yields CDR1 LNHDA and CDR2 SQIVND (reference sequence). The CDR3 runs to 14 residues. The V end lost 3 bases, the J end lost 1 base, and 7 bases lay between the germline ends. CDR3 protein: CASSIDRSNQPQHF. The CDR3 DNA sequence: TGTGCCAGTAGTATCGACAGGAGCAATCAGCCCCAGCATTTT.

V and J are TRBV11-2 and TRBJ1-3; D gene ambiguous. Germline loops: CDR1 SGHAT, CDR2 FQNNGV. The CDR3 runs to 15 residues. The V and J ends lost 5 bases and 4 bases respectively, with 15 bases between them. The CDR3 nucleotides are TGTGCCAGCAGCCCGACTCGGGGATCCGGAAACACCATATATTTT. This codes for CASSPTRGSGNTIYF.

The rearrangement joins TRBV28 to TRBJ2-7; no firm D call. CDR3 length: 14 amino acids. CDR1 is MDHEN, CDR2 SYDVKM, per germline. Trimming left V 4 bases short and J 0 bases short, with 10 bases between. CDR3 nucleotides: TGTGCCAGCAGTTCCGCGACTTACTCCTACGAGCAGTACTTC. It yields the protein CASSSATYSYEQYF.

This clone has more than one count but fewer than ten. The chain links TRBV11-3 to TRBJ1-1, with a weak D call TRBD1 (6 bases). The V gene lost 5 bases and the J gene lost 9 bases, with 22 bases spanning the gap. CDR1 SGHNT and CDR2 YENEEA come from the germline V gene. CDR3 length: 15 residues. This CDR3 reads CASSPVTGTTVKAFF. CDR3 DNA: TGTGCCAGCAGCCCAGTAACCGGGACAACGGTTAAAGCTTTCTTT.

For this clone: The junction and the germline gene differ at one end; a read error may be behind it. The chain uses TRBV7-8 and TRBJ1-1; 7 nucleotides align to TRBD1. The CDR3 is made up of 13 amino acids. Germline CDR1 reads SGHVS; CDR2 reads FQNEAQ. The chain's CDR3 is CASSLWDRPMLLF. The CDR3 region has the DNA TGTGCCAGCAGCTTATGGGACAGACCGATGCTCCTCTTT.

This clone was seen only once. The chain links TRBV9 to TRBJ1-1; no clear D. The germline CDR1 and CDR2 sequences are SGDLS and YYNGEE. The CDR3 spans 16 residues. V was trimmed by 0 bases and J by 3 bases, leaving 15 bases between them. The CDR3 DNA reads as TGTGCCAGCAGCGTAGGAGAGGCTAGATTGGACACTGAAGCTTTCTTT. It encodes CASSVGEARLDTEAFF.

CDR3 amino acids: CASSQTHYGYTF. The CDR3 nucleotides are TGCGCCAGCAGCCAGACTCACTATGGCTACACCTTC. The V and J genes are TRBV5-1 and TRBJ1-2; D is undetermined. The germline CDR1 and CDR2 sequences are SGHRS and YFSETQ. The CDR3 extends over 12 amino acids. V lost 4 bases to trimming and J lost 3 bases, with 7 bases between them.

This rearrangement joins TRBV5-1 to TRBJ2-1, with D possibly matching TRBD2 (6 bases). Germline assignment: CDR1 SGHRS and CDR2 YFSETQ. V dropped 0 bases and J dropped 2 bases, with 15 bases sitting between them. CDR3 size: 17 residues. The CDR3 nucleotides read TGCGCCAGCAGCTTGGCCGGGGCGGGGCGTGCCTACAATGAGCAGTTCTTC. This sequence encodes CASSLAGAGRAYNEQFF.

Ten or more counts support this clone. V and J are TRBV28 and TRBJ1-6; TRBD1 matches 8 bases. After removal of 6 bases from V and 8 bases from J, the junction contained 0 bases not matched to a gene. CDR1 and CDR2 from the germline V gene are MDHEN and SYDVKM. The CDR3 length is 12 residues. The CDR3 coding sequence is TGTGCCAGCAGGACAGGGGATTCACCCCTCCACTTT. Its protein product is CASRTGDSPLHF.

The genes are TRBV6-2 or TRBV6-3 and TRBJ2-1; D might be TRBD1 (6 bases). V lost 5 bases to trimming and J lost 7 bases, with 27 bases between them. There are 18 residues in the CDR3. The germline V gene has CDR1 MNHEY and CDR2 SVGEGT. CDR3 DNA: TGTGCCAGCAGTAAACCGTCCCTTTTAAGAGGGGGTGGGAATGAGCAGTTCTTC. Amino acids: CASSKPSLLRGGGNEQFF.

This chain links TRBV6-5 with TRBJ2-1; 12 nucleotides align to TRBD1. The CDR3 runs 15 residues. V shed 6 bases, J shed 7 bases, and the junction held 7 bases outside the gene matches. Germline V gives CDR1 MNHEY, CDR2 SVGAGI. Written as DNA, the CDR3 is TGTGCCAGCAGCCCCGGGACAGGGGGCGGGAATGAGCAGTTCTTC. Translating gives CASSPGTGGGNEQFF.

The chain has TRBV28 and TRBJ2-5; no clear D. Germline V lookup: CDR1 MDHEN, CDR2 SYDVKM. Trimming removed 2 bases from V and 5 bases from J, with 12 bases in between. CDR3 length: 14 residues. This CDR3 reads CASSLNNLQETQYF. For the CDR3, the DNA is TGTGCCAGCAGTTTAAATAACCTCCAGGAGACCCAGTACTTC.

CDR3 loop: CASSLDGTRGLLSGNTIYF. The CDR3, as DNA: TGTGCCAGCAGCTTAGATGGTACCCGGGGACTCCTCTCTGGAAACACCATATATTTT. The rearrangement joins TRBV11-2 to TRBJ1-3; D possibly corresponds to TRBD1 (5 bases). The CDR3 runs 19 residues. CDR1 is SGHAT and CDR2 is FQNNGV in the germline V gene. The germline V and J ends were trimmed by 0 bases and 0 bases, with 18 bases remaining between them.